This TCR beta chain was recorded in a study of blood T cell repertoires in COVID-19 (dated by TCRdb to 2019 to 2021). With respect to the entire study: Samples covering the acute and convalescent phases of COVID-19 were provided by collaborators in the United States, Italy and Spain. HLA class I and class II types, where available, came from metadata supplied by the sample provider rather than from assay-based typing. Sample metadata almost always included a de-identified subject ID, COVID-19 status, age in years and sex. The material from the prospective study consisted of cDNA or gDNA derived from T cells, B-cell-depleted T cells, or PBMCs. The repertoires were released in a freely available public database intended as a resource for research on the immune response to SARS-CoV-2. The dataset comprised deeply sampled blood TCRbeta repertoires from subjects exposed to, actively infected with, or recovered from COVID-19. Samples came from the ongoing ImmuneRACE study (first 160 participants) plus 1,254 subjects from 6 global collaborators.

A word on this clone: This clone's antigen is unknown. No clone much larger than this one lies a single base away; base qualities are absent.

On the study overall, not on this receptor specifically: The amount of clinical and demographic metadata varied by source and participant and was provided uncurated.

V lost 2 bases and J lost 4 bases; the stretch between them is 12 bases long. The CDR3 spans 15 residues, from the cysteine through the phenylalanine. The CDR3 DNA has 45 bases and is translated from base 1. The germline V gene encodes CDR1 MGHDK and CDR2 SYGVNS. One collaborating source in Seattle enrolled patients during active infection and followed them longitudinally through the course of disease. The collaborating institutions used their own protocols to collect whole blood in K2EDTA tubes. For TCRbeta analysis, collaborators shipped samples as frozen whole blood, isolated PBMCs, or DNA extracted from either of those sample types. TCRbeta CDR3 regions were amplified from genomic DNA using the immunoSEQ Assay, a bias-controlled multiplex PCR. The source study handled its data this way. Nucleated cell counts per sample were estimated from amplification of reference gene primers within the assay. To quantify the absolute abundance of each unique TCRbeta CDR3 rearrangement, sequence reads were collapsed and filtered. For each sample, productive Simpson clonality was calculated as the square root of Simpson's diversity index over productive rearrangements. This immuneACCESS table, as held by TCRdb, lists in-frame sequences with V and J called but not all clones. Of the missing ones, under half trace to an unresolved V gene in checked studies; the others have no known cause. The DNA gave D and trimming, while V, J and clone size come from that table. The sample has 350,000 or so clones on record, roughly nine tenths of them singletons. Clones ranked in the top ten supply approximately 4.1% of the sample.

In this chain, TRBV25-1 is recombined with TRBJ1-3, with no reliable assignment of the D segment. This TCR derives from a woman aged 60 to 75 with COVID-19, enrolled during active disease. Sample: peripheral blood. The DNA sequence is given as TGTGCCAGCAGTGAACCGGGTTCGTCCGGAAACACCATATATTTT. Translated, it gives CASSEPGSSGNTIYF. With the rest looked up from the reference TRBV25-1 and TRBJ1-3 genes rather than sequenced, the full variable domain is EADIYQTPRYLVIGTGKKITLECSQTMGHDKMYWYQQDPGMELHLIHYSYGVNSTEKGDLSSESTVSRIRTEHFPLTLESARPSHTSQYLCASSEPGSSGNTIYFGEGSWLTVV.